The 15 T cell receptor beta chains below come from one sample, sequenced in a study of regulatory T cells in long-lasting Graves disease. Sample time point: newly diagnosed GD, antithyroid drugs for less than 3 months. Isolated PBMC RNA provided the starting material for the TCR library. Through Arm-PCR of CDR3 regions and iRepertoire HTBI primers, TCR beta libraries were built. Each CDR3 protein is one row after TCRdb ran MiXCR on the multiplex PCR reads. The data hold approximately 400,000 distinct CDR3 sequences, with 14% to 15% observed a single time. This sample was shared with a second study, whose subject was T cells in Graves' hyperthyroidism and ophthalmopathy.

The material was peripheral blood mononuclear cells (PBMCs), obtained at new diagnosis, from a patient treated with antithyroid drugs. Source of these receptors: a woman aged 25 to 39 with Graves disease.

The V gene is TRBV5-1, the J gene TRBJ2-1; D is possibly TRBD2 (6 bases). The CDR3 has 15 residues. Deletions cut 5 bases from V and 0 bases from J, with 12 bases between. Germline V gene data show CDR1 as SGHRS and CDR2 as YFSETQ. CDR3: CASSGLEGSYNEQFF. As DNA, the CDR3 is TGCGCCAGCAGTGGGTTGGAGGGCTCCTACAATGAGCAGTTCTTC.

As to this clonotype: A single base separates this from a much larger clone, so it may be a read error. The V and J genes are TRBV30 and TRBJ2-3, with 12 bases lining up with TRBD1. Germline CDR1 and CDR2: GTSNPN and SVGIG (reference sequence). This CDR3 comprises 14 residues. This CDR3 is CAWSEGQGAAGALF. CDR3 bases: TGTGCCTGGAGTGAGGGACAGGGGGCCGCGGGGGCTCTCTTT. The complete variable domain, with remaining parts taken from reference TRBV30 and TRBJ2-3, reads SQTIHQWPATLVQPVGSPLSLECTVEGTSNPNLYWYRQAAGRGLQLLFYSVGIGQISSEVPQNLSASRPQDRQFILSSKKLLLSDSGFYLCAWSEGQGAAGALFGPGTRLTVL.

Ten or more counts support this clonotype. V gene TRBV30 combines with J gene TRBJ1-6, with D uncertain. The CDR3 spans 15 residues. Germline values: CDR1 GTSNPN, CDR2 SVGIG (reference sequence). The ends were cut back, 1 base at V and 9 bases at J, with 16 bases in the middle. CDR3 residues: CAWSDRGRMGSPLHF. DNA for the CDR3: TGTGCCTGGAGTGACCGAGGAAGAATGGGTTCACCCCTCCACTTT.

This clonotype was observed at least ten times. This chain links TRBV2 with TRBJ1-1; the D is unclear. The CDR3 length is 13 residues. The germline V gene has CDR1 SNHLY and CDR2 FYNNEI. V lost 7 bases and J lost 3, with 12 bases in between. CDR3 DNA sequence: TGTGCCAGCACCGGTGGGTGGGACACTGAAGCTTTCTTT. This translates into CASTGGWDTEAFF.

This clonotype appeared many times. This chain connects TRBV5-6 to TRBJ1-4, with a possible D match to TRBD1 (5 bases). Germline V CDR1 and CDR2: SGHDT, YYEEEE. The CDR3 length is 15 residues. Trimming cost V 3 bases and J 0 bases, with 9 bases left between them. CDR3 bases: TGTGCCAGCAGCTGGGGCAGTGCAACTAATGAAAAACTGTTTTTT. Protein sequence: CASSWGSATNEKLFF.

This clonotype was seen more than once but under ten times. The genes are TRBV7-2 and TRBJ2-1, with 7 bases that match TRBD2. CDR1 and CDR2 from the germline V gene are SGHTA and FQGNSA. The V gene end was trimmed by 1 base and the J gene end by 4 bases; junction bases not matched to a gene: 7. The CDR3 loop spans 16 amino acids. Here the CDR3 DNA reads TGTGCCAGCAGCTTAGAGCCAGCGGGAACATACAATGAGCAGTTCTTC. Its translation: CASSLEPAGTYNEQFF.

The CDR3 here is CASSDERHLNQPQHF. CDR3 sequence (DNA): TGTGCCAGCAGTGACGAACGGCACCTCAATCAGCCCCAGCATTTT. The chain recombines TRBV9 with TRBJ1-5; no clear D. There are 15 residues in the CDR3. V lost 5 bases and J lost 3, with 15 bases in between. The germline gives CDR1 SGDLS, CDR2 YYNGEE. Using reference TRBV9 and TRBJ1-5 for the parts outside the CDR3, the full variable domain is DSGVTQTPKHLITATGQRVTLRCSPRSGDLSVYWYQQSLDQGLQFLIQYYNGEERAKGNILERFSAQQFPDLHSELNLSSLELGDSALYFCASSDERHLNQPQHFGDGTRLSIL.

This clonotype was counted many times. The junction differs from germline at one of its ends, possibly a read error. The chain has TRBV30 and TRBJ1-4, with D possibly matching TRBD1 (6 bases). Germline CDR1 reads GTSNPN; CDR2 reads SVGIG (reference sequence). The CDR3 has 19 residues. This CDR3 reads CAGSGQYRIVEATNEKLFF. The CDR3 DNA reads as TGTGCCGGGAGCGGACAGTACCGAATAGTCGAAGCAACTAATGAAAAACTGTTTTTT.

This sequence joins TRBV5-1 and TRBJ1-1; 8 nucleotides match TRBD1. This CDR3 region has 14 residues. CDR1 SGHRS and CDR2 YFSETQ come from the germline V gene. V trimming: 4 bases; J trimming: 7 bases; junction bases outside the gene matches: 9. The CDR3 DNA reads as TGCGCCAGCAGCGCACCTGACAGGGGCGATGAAGCTTTCTTT. It is translated as CASSAPDRGDEAFF. The full variable domain, completed using reference TRBV5-1 and TRBJ1-1, is KAGVTQTPRYLIKTRGQQVTLSCSPISGHRSVSWYQQTPGQGLQFLFEYFSETQRNKGNFPGRFSGRQFSNSRSEMNVSTLELGDSALYLCASSAPDRGDEAFFGQGTRLTVV.

This clonotype was found many times. The chain employs TRBV18 and TRBJ2-1; perhaps TRBD1 as D (5 bases). V lost 3 bases and J lost 0, with 12 bases in between. The CDR3 is made up of 16 amino acids. Per the germline V gene, CDR1 is KGHSH and CDR2 is LQKENI. This chain's CDR3 is CASSPETGFSYNEQFF. In DNA, the CDR3 is TGTGCCAGCTCACCGGAAACAGGTTTCTCCTACAATGAGCAGTTCTTC.

Only a few counts were recorded for this clonotype. The V gene is TRBV6-5, the J gene TRBJ1-1; D remains unclear. Germline assignment: CDR1 MNHEY and CDR2 SVGAGI. The CDR3 sequence is 16 residues long. V was trimmed by 0 bases and J by 1 base, leaving 12 bases between them. The CDR3 nucleotides are TGTGCCAGCAGTTACTCGCCCCTTCGCGGGAACACTGAAGCTTTCTTT. Amino acid sequence: CASSYSPLRGNTEAFF.

This clonotype was counted between two and nine times. This sequence joins TRBV5-1 and TRBJ2-6, with unresolved D. The CDR3 is 16 residues long. The ends were cut back, 0 bases at V and 2 bases at J, with 9 bases in the middle. CDR1 and CDR2 from the germline V gene are SGHRS and YFSETQ. The CDR3 protein is CASSLEGAPGANVLTF. In DNA, the CDR3 is TGCGCCAGCAGCTTGGAGGGTGCGCCTGGGGCCAACGTCCTGACTTTC.

This clonotype was seen a few times. This chain links TRBV27 with TRBJ2-1, with TRBD2 identical over 7 bases. The CDR3 sequence is 17 residues long. V gave up 6 bases and J gave up 6 bases; unmatched junction bases: 17. The germline gives CDR1 MNHEY, CDR2 SMNVEV (reference sequence). The CDR3 DNA sequence: TGTGCCAGCAGCCACCCCGCCGGCGGGAGAGTCGGCAATGAGCAGTTCTTC. Encoded protein: CASSHPAGGRVGNEQFF.

This clonotype is labeled medium-sized. The rearrangement links TRBV28 to TRBJ2-2; the D is unclear. This CDR3 spans 14 amino acids. Trimming shortened V by 5 bases and J by 6 bases, and 13 bases separated the two germline ends. The germline CDR1 and CDR2 sequences are MDHEN and SYDVKM. As DNA, the CDR3 is TGTGCCAGCAGTCCTCTGAGCGCAGCCGGGGAGCTGTTTTTT. This gives the protein CASSPLSAAGELFF.

There are many counts of this clonotype. The chain combines TRBV7-2 with TRBJ2-3, with 7 bases lining up with TRBD2. The germline V gene encodes CDR1 SGHTA and CDR2 FQGNSA. V lost 2 bases, J lost 2 bases, and 10 bases stayed unmatched. The CDR3 covers 17 residues. The CDR3 bases are TGTGCCAGCAGCTTAATTTTCGCGGGACTATCCACAGATACGCAGTATTTT. The encoded protein is CASSLIFAGLSTDTQYF.